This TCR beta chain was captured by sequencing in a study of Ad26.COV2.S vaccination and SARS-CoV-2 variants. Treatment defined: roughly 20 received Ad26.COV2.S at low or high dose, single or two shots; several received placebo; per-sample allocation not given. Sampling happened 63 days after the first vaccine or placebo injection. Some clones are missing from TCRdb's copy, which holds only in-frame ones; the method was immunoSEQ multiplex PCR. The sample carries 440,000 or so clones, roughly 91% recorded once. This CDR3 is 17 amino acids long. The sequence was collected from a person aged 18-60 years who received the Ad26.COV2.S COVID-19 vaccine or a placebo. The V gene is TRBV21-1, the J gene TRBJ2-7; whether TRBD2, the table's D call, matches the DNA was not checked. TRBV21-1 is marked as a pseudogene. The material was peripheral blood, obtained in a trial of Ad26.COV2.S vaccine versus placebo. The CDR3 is CASSKAPSGRAVYEQYF. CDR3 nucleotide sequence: TGTGCCAGCAGCAAAGCCCCTAGCGGGAGGGCCGTCTACGAGCAGTACTTC.